Presented here are 5 T cell receptor beta chains from one specimen sequenced in a study of blood T cell repertoires in COVID-19. Sequenced by immunoSEQ multiplex PCR; TCRdb stores in-frame clones only, minus some. The sample lists more than 90,000 clones; about 70% were seen once. Material: peripheral blood. The receptors shown here come from a woman between 55 and 75 years old in a cohort sampled during active or convalescent COVID-19.

This clone was seen repeatedly, ten times or more. The rearrangement links TRBV5-1 to TRBJ1-1; D possibly corresponds to TRBD1 (6 bases). Germline V gene data show CDR1 as SGHRS and CDR2 as YFSETQ. CDR3 length: 15 residues. The V and J ends lost 4 bases and 1 base respectively, with 14 bases between them. CDR3 sequence reads: CASSLQMTGNTEAFF. CDR3 nucleotide sequence: TGCGCCAGCAGCCTTCAAATGACAGGGAACACTGAAGCTTTCTTT.

The chain employs TRBV19 and TRBJ2-1, with 8 bases fitting TRBD1. Germline CDR1 is LNHDA and CDR2 is SQIVND (reference sequence). The J segment lost 8 bases and the V segment lost 4 bases, leaving 13 bases of the junction unmatched. The CDR3 runs 16 residues. In nucleotides, the CDR3 is TGTGCCAGTAGTACCCACGGACAGGGAAATCTTTATGAGCAGTTCTTC. This translates into CASSTHGQGNLYEQFF.

The chain has TRBV28 and TRBJ1-1; 8 bases are a match to TRBD1. The CDR3 has 14 residues. After removal of 6 bases from V and 1 base from J, the junction contained 4 bases not matched to a gene. Germline CDR1 is MDHEN and CDR2 is SYDVKM. CDR3 amino acids: CASRTGTGNTEAFF. The CDR3 DNA is TGTGCCAGCAGAACCGGGACAGGGAACACTGAAGCTTTCTTT.

Only a few counts were recorded for this clone. V gene TRBV6-2 or TRBV6-3 combines with J gene TRBJ2-3, with TRBD2 matching 9 bases. V shed 5 bases, J shed 0 bases, and the junction held 3 bases outside the gene matches. CDR3 size: 15 residues. Germline V lookup: CDR1 MNHEY, CDR2 SVGEGT. CDR3 nucleotide sequence: TGTGCCAGCAGTCTTCTAGCGGGGAGCACAGATACGCAGTATTTT. This gives the protein CASSLLAGSTDTQYF.

In its sample, this clone is medium-sized. The chain combines TRBV29-1 with TRBJ1-2, with 12 bases that match TRBD1. The CDR3 loop spans 15 amino acids. Per the germline V gene, CDR1 is SQVTM and CDR2 is ANQGSEA. With 5 bases clipped from V and 6 bases from J, the junction kept 10 bases outside the gene matches. The CDR3 coding sequence is TGCAGCGTTTCGGGACAGGGGGCTCGGGAGGATGGCTACACCTTC. It is translated as CSVSGQGAREDGYTF. Full variable domain (outside the CDR3, taken from reference TRBV29-1 and TRBJ1-2): SAVISQKPSRDICQRGTSLTIQCQVDSQVTMMFWYRQQPGQSLTLIATANQGSEATYESGFVIDKFPISRPNLTFSTLTVSNMSPEDSSIYLCSVSGQGAREDGYTFGSGTRLTVV.